A selection of T cell receptor beta chains follows, all from one sample in a study of blood T cell repertoires in COVID-19. Data came from immunoSEQ multiplex PCR; TCRdb stores just in-frame clones and leaves some out. The sample contains some 150,000 clones, 65% to 80% of which appear only once. The sample taken for sequencing was peripheral blood. The receptors stem from a man in his sixties with acute or convalescent COVID-19. Both conserved end residues are part of each CDR3. The order of the fields is D gene, clone size, J gene, V gene, CDR3 DNA, CDR3 protein. D genes are given only for firm matches. Some rows mark clone size as missing; the rest say once, few, many or name a class of expanded clone.

d_gene: TRBD2
abundance: once
j_gene: TRBJ2-1
v_gene: TRBV7-6
CDR3nt: TGTGCCAGCAGCGAGGGACTAGGATTTCGGGATGAGCAGTTCTTC
CDR3aa: CASSEGLGFRDEQFF

d_gene: TRBD1
abundance: -
j_gene: TRBJ1-1
v_gene: TRBV25-1
CDR3nt: TGTGCCAGCAGTGCTCGGACAGGAGACACTGAAGCTTTCTTT
CDR3aa: CASSARTGDTEAFF

d_gene: -
abundance: -
j_gene: TRBJ2-3
v_gene: TRBV6-6
CDR3nt: TGTGCCAGCGTACGGGCGGGCAGCTCAGATACGCAGTATTTT
CDR3aa: CASVRAGSSDTQYF

d_gene: TRBD2
abundance: -
j_gene: TRBJ2-3
v_gene: TRBV4-1
CDR3nt: TGCGCCAGCAGCCAGACTAGCGGGAGGGCGGCGGATACGCAGTATTTT
CDR3aa: CASSQTSGRAADTQYF

d_gene: -
abundance: -
j_gene: TRBJ1-5
v_gene: TRBV18
CDR3nt: TGTGCCAGCTCACCCCAACCAACCGGGACATCCAATCAGCCCCAGCATTTT
CDR3aa: CASSPQPTGTSNQPQHF

d_gene: TRBD2
abundance: few
j_gene: TRBJ2-3
v_gene: TRBV5-1
CDR3nt: TGCGCCAGCAGCCACCCCCCTAGCGGACCTTCCACAGATACGCAGTATTTT
CDR3aa: CASSHPPSGPSTDTQYF

d_gene: TRBD1
abundance: -
j_gene: TRBJ1-2
v_gene: TRBV6-4
CDR3nt: TGTGCCAGCAGTGACTCGCCAGGGGGCTACTATGGCTACACCTTC
CDR3aa: CASSDSPGGYYGYTF

d_gene: TRBD2
abundance: -
j_gene: TRBJ2-5
v_gene: TRBV7-7
CDR3nt: TGTGCTAGCAGCTCGGGACTAGCGCTACAAGAGACCCAGTACTTC
CDR3aa: CASSSGLALQETQYF

d_gene: -
abundance: many
j_gene: TRBJ2-5
v_gene: TRBV10-1
CDR3nt: TGCGCCAGCAGTACAGCAATCCAAGAGACCCAGTACTTC
CDR3aa: CASSTAIQETQYF

d_gene: TRBD2
abundance: -
j_gene: TRBJ2-3
v_gene: TRBV3-1/TRBV3-2
CDR3nt: TGTGCCAGCAGCCAATTACAGGCTAGCGGTTACACAGATACGCAGTATTTT
CDR3aa: CASSQLQASGYTDTQYF

d_gene: TRBD1
abundance: -
j_gene: TRBJ2-7
v_gene: TRBV15
CDR3nt: TGTGCCACCCAAGCTGGGACAGCGTCGGGTTACGAGCAGTACTTC
CDR3aa: CATQAGTASGYEQYF

d_gene: -
abundance: once
j_gene: TRBJ1-4
v_gene: TRBV5-6
CDR3nt: TGTGCCAGCAGCCTGCCTTTGGCAGGGAATGAAAAACTGTTTTTT
CDR3aa: CASSLPLAGNEKLFF

d_gene: TRBD1
abundance: -
j_gene: TRBJ2-5
v_gene: TRBV7-6
CDR3nt: TGTGCCAGCAGTTCTGGACAGGGAAGAGAGACCCAGTACTTC
CDR3aa: CASSSGQGRETQYF

d_gene: -
abundance: -
j_gene: TRBJ2-7
v_gene: TRBV7-9
CDR3nt: TGTGCCAGCAGCCCCTGGGCAGGTGCCTACGAGCAGTACTTC
CDR3aa: CASSPWAGAYEQYF

d_gene: TRBD1
abundance: once
j_gene: TRBJ2-1
v_gene: TRBV12-5
CDR3nt: TGTGCTAGTGGTTTGCAGGGGGCGGGCGGTGAGCAGTTCTTC
CDR3aa: CASGLQGAGGEQFF

d_gene: TRBD1
abundance: -
j_gene: TRBJ2-5
v_gene: TRBV2
CDR3nt: TGTGCCAGCACCGGCTTTACAGGGGGCGCGGGGACCCAGTACTTC
CDR3aa: CASTGFTGGAGTQYF

d_gene: TRBD2
abundance: once
j_gene: TRBJ2-2
v_gene: TRBV5-6
CDR3nt: TGTGCCAGCAGCCCCCGACTAGCGGGAGCCACCGGGGAGCTGTTTTTT
CDR3aa: CASSPRLAGATGELFF

d_gene: TRBD2
abundance: -
j_gene: TRBJ2-3
v_gene: TRBV19
CDR3nt: TGTGCCAGTAGTCAGGCGGGAGTAAGCACAGATACGCAGTATTTT
CDR3aa: CASSQAGVSTDTQYF

d_gene: TRBD2
abundance: -
j_gene: TRBJ2-3
v_gene: TRBV7-9
CDR3nt: TGTGCCAGCAGCCCTAAAGGGTTGCGGGAGTGGTCAGATACGCAGTATTTT
CDR3aa: CASSPKGLREWSDTQYF

d_gene: -
abundance: -
j_gene: TRBJ2-7
v_gene: TRBV5-6
CDR3nt: TGTGCCAGCAGCGTTGACGGGTACGAGCAGTACTTC
CDR3aa: CASSVDGYEQYF

d_gene: -
abundance: -
j_gene: TRBJ2-3
v_gene: TRBV6-6
CDR3nt: TGTGCCAGCAGTTACTCCCACCGGGAGATGACAGATACGCAGTATTTT
CDR3aa: CASSYSHREMTDTQYF

d_gene: -
abundance: -
j_gene: TRBJ1-2
v_gene: TRBV6-5
CDR3nt: TGTGCCAGCAGTTACTCGATGGGAGGCGATGGCTACACCTTC
CDR3aa: CASSYSMGGDGYTF

d_gene: TRBD1
abundance: -
j_gene: TRBJ1-4
v_gene: TRBV15
CDR3nt: TGTGCCACCAGCAGAGGAGGACAGGGAGTCGAAAAACTGTTTTTT
CDR3aa: CATSRGGQGVEKLFF

d_gene: -
abundance: few
j_gene: TRBJ2-1
v_gene: TRBV21-1
CDR3nt: TGTGCCAGCCCATGGCGGGGCAATGAGCAGTTCTTC
CDR3aa: CASPWRGNEQFF

d_gene: -
abundance: -
j_gene: TRBJ2-5
v_gene: TRBV7-9
CDR3nt: TGTGCCAGCAGCTTCGAAGGGGCAGGGCAGGGGACCCAGTACTTC
CDR3aa: CASSFEGAGQGTQYF

d_gene: -
abundance: few
j_gene: TRBJ1-2
v_gene: TRBV2
CDR3nt: TGTGCCAGCAGTGAAGCGCCAGCTAACTATGGCTACACCTTC
CDR3aa: CASSEAPANYGYTF

d_gene: -
abundance: -
j_gene: TRBJ2-6
v_gene: TRBV19
CDR3nt: TGTGCCAGTAGAGTGGCCGGGGCCAACGTCCTGACTTTC
CDR3aa: CASRVAGANVLTF

d_gene: -
abundance: few
j_gene: TRBJ1-5
v_gene: TRBV4-1
CDR3nt: TGCGCCAGCAGCCAAGCGGGGTATAGCAATCAGCCCCAGCATTTT
CDR3aa: CASSQAGYSNQPQHF

d_gene: TRBD1
abundance: -
j_gene: TRBJ2-2
v_gene: TRBV19
CDR3nt: TGTGCCAGTAGTATACAGGGGGCCAACACCGGGGAGCTGTTTTTT
CDR3aa: CASSIQGANTGELFF

d_gene: -
abundance: few
j_gene: TRBJ1-2
v_gene: TRBV19
CDR3nt: TGTGCCAGTAGTAGACAGAGCTTTGACTATGGCTACACCTTC
CDR3aa: CASSRQSFDYGYTF

d_gene: TRBD1
abundance: -
j_gene: TRBJ1-3
v_gene: TRBV18
CDR3nt: TGTGCCAGCCTCCCGGGACAGGGGGCGATTACTGGAAACACCATATATTTT
CDR3aa: CASLPGQGAITGNTIYF

d_gene: -
abundance: -
j_gene: TRBJ2-7
v_gene: TRBV7-2
CDR3nt: TGTGCCAGCAGCCTAGCGAGCGCGGGCTACGAGCAGTACTTC
CDR3aa: CASSLASAGYEQYF

d_gene: TRBD1
abundance: few
j_gene: TRBJ1-4
v_gene: TRBV15
CDR3nt: TGTGCCACCAGCAGACAGACAGGGATGATAACTAATGAAAAACTGTTTTTT
CDR3aa: CATSRQTGMITNEKLFF

d_gene: -
abundance: -
j_gene: TRBJ2-5
v_gene: TRBV19
CDR3nt: TGTGCCAGTAGTATCGGGGAACTAGTTGAGACCCAGTACTTC
CDR3aa: CASSIGELVETQYF

d_gene: -
abundance: -
j_gene: TRBJ2-7
v_gene: TRBV3-1/TRBV3-2
CDR3nt: TGTGCCAGCAGCCAAGGGGTATTAGCGGCCGCTCGGGAGCAGTACTTC
CDR3aa: CASSQGVLAAAREQYF

d_gene: TRBD1
abundance: once
j_gene: TRBJ2-2
v_gene: TRBV19
CDR3nt: TGTGCCAGTAAGAGGGACAGGGATATTGAGGAAGGCACCGGGGAGCTGTTTTTT
CDR3aa: CASKRDRDIEEGTGELFF

d_gene: TRBD1
abundance: -
j_gene: TRBJ1-1
v_gene: TRBV6-2/TRBV6-3
CDR3nt: TGTGCCAGCAGTTACCTAGGAGCACAGGGGGGGAGGACTGAAGCTTTCTTT
CDR3aa: CASSYLGAQGGRTEAFF

d_gene: -
abundance: -
j_gene: TRBJ2-7
v_gene: TRBV7-8
CDR3nt: TGTGCCAGCACCACAGTCCCCTACGAGCAGTACTTC
CDR3aa: CASTTVPYEQYF

d_gene: -
abundance: -
j_gene: TRBJ2-7
v_gene: TRBV10-2
CDR3nt: TGCGCCAGCAGTCCCCCAGGGGGGAGAGGAGACGAGCAGTACTTC
CDR3aa: CASSPPGGRGDEQYF

d_gene: TRBD1
abundance: -
j_gene: TRBJ2-7
v_gene: TRBV29-1
CDR3nt: TGCAGCGTCCTACAGGGGGGATCCTACGAGCAGTACTTC
CDR3aa: CSVLQGGSYEQYF

d_gene: -
abundance: -
j_gene: TRBJ1-4
v_gene: TRBV5-1
CDR3nt: TGCGCCAGCAGCTTGGGTCGGACAAGAAATGAAAAACTGTTTTTT
CDR3aa: CASSLGRTRNEKLFF

d_gene: TRBD2
abundance: few
j_gene: TRBJ2-7
v_gene: TRBV3-1/TRBV3-2
CDR3nt: TGTGCCAGCAGCCAAGAGACTAGCGGGGCCTACGAGCAGTACTTC
CDR3aa: CASSQETSGAYEQYF

d_gene: -
abundance: -
j_gene: TRBJ1-1
v_gene: TRBV18
CDR3nt: TGTGCCAGCTCACCACCTGGGGCCCAAAAGGCTGAAGCTTTCTTT
CDR3aa: CASSPPGAQKAEAFF

d_gene: -
abundance: few
j_gene: TRBJ2-5
v_gene: TRBV6-2/TRBV6-3
CDR3nt: TGTGCCAGCAGTCCGGACACCTTGTACCAAGAGACCCAGTACTTC
CDR3aa: CASSPDTLYQETQYF

d_gene: -
abundance: -
j_gene: TRBJ1-1
v_gene: TRBV5-1
CDR3nt: TGCGCCAGCAGCTTGGTGTCGGAGGGTGAAGCTTTCTTT
CDR3aa: CASSLVSEGEAFF

d_gene: -
abundance: -
j_gene: TRBJ1-1
v_gene: TRBV19
CDR3nt: TGTGCCAGTAGTATAGGAGGGAACACTGAAGCTTTCTTT
CDR3aa: CASSIGGNTEAFF

d_gene: -
abundance: -
j_gene: TRBJ1-2
v_gene: TRBV5-6
CDR3nt: TGTGCCAGCAGCTCCAGACATGGGAGTGGCTACACCTTC
CDR3aa: CASSSRHGSGYTF

d_gene: -
abundance: -
j_gene: TRBJ1-3
v_gene: TRBV2
CDR3nt: TGTGCCAGCAGTCGGACATCTCCTGGCTCTGGAAACACCATATATTTT
CDR3aa: CASSRTSPGSGNTIYF

d_gene: -
abundance: -
j_gene: TRBJ2-7
v_gene: TRBV6-5
CDR3nt: TGTGCCAGCAGTTACTCTTCGGAGGGCTCCTACGAGCAGTACTTC
CDR3aa: CASSYSSEGSYEQYF

d_gene: TRBD2
abundance: -
j_gene: TRBJ2-3
v_gene: TRBV2
CDR3nt: TGTGCCAGCAGAGATGGACTAGCGGAAGATACGCAGTATTTT
CDR3aa: CASRDGLAEDTQYF

d_gene: TRBD2
abundance: -
j_gene: TRBJ2-3
v_gene: TRBV4-1
CDR3nt: TGCGCCAGCAGCCAAGCTTTCCGGGGGTCGACTAGCGGGATTTCAAGCACAGATACGCAGTATTTT
CDR3aa: CASSQAFRGSTSGISSTDTQYF

d_gene: TRBD1
abundance: -
j_gene: TRBJ2-7
v_gene: TRBV6-1
CDR3nt: TGTGCCAGCAGTGAAGGGACAGGGGCTTTCTACGAGCAGTACTTC
CDR3aa: CASSEGTGAFYEQYF

d_gene: TRBD2
abundance: once
j_gene: TRBJ2-7
v_gene: TRBV6-6
CDR3nt: TGTGCCAGCAGTCCCTGGGGGGGCTCCGGGACTAGCGGCTACGAGCAGTACTTC
CDR3aa: CASSPWGGSGTSGYEQYF

d_gene: -
abundance: -
j_gene: TRBJ2-1
v_gene: TRBV2
CDR3nt: TGTGCCAGCAGTGAAATTGGGGGGGGGACACACAATGAGCAGTTCTTC
CDR3aa: CASSEIGGGTHNEQFF

d_gene: TRBD1
abundance: -
j_gene: TRBJ2-7
v_gene: TRBV13
CDR3nt: TGTGCCAGCAGCTCCCGGACAGGGAACGCCTACGAGCAGTACTTC
CDR3aa: CASSSRTGNAYEQYF

d_gene: TRBD2
abundance: -
j_gene: TRBJ2-3
v_gene: TRBV29-1
CDR3nt: TGCAGCGCTTCACCGGGACTAGCGAACACAGATACGCAGTATTTT
CDR3aa: CSASPGLANTDTQYF

d_gene: -
abundance: -
j_gene: TRBJ2-3
v_gene: TRBV10-3
CDR3nt: TGTGCCATCAGTGAGGGGATAGGGGCAGATACGCAGTATTTT
CDR3aa: CAISEGIGADTQYF

d_gene: TRBD2
abundance: -
j_gene: TRBJ2-1
v_gene: TRBV7-6
CDR3nt: TGTGCCAGCAGCTTAGAAGCGGGAGGAAGTTCCTACAATGAGCAGTTCTTC
CDR3aa: CASSLEAGGSSYNEQFF

d_gene: TRBD1
abundance: -
j_gene: TRBJ1-2
v_gene: TRBV7-9
CDR3nt: TGTGCCAGCAGGGGACAGGGGATCAACTATGGCTACACCTTC
CDR3aa: CASRGQGINYGYTF

d_gene: -
abundance: -
j_gene: TRBJ1-3
v_gene: TRBV10-1
CDR3nt: TGCGCCAGCAGTGCTCAAGCCGCTGGAAACACCATATATTTT
CDR3aa: CASSAQAAGNTIYF